This T cell receptor beta chain was captured in a study of blood T cells in healthy people across ages. Overall study results and limits: Long-lived donors carried more naive CD4+ cells and greater diversity than aged donors. The fall in TCR beta diversity per million T cells was roughly linear with age.

This clonotype turned up a few times. The antigen is undetermined. CDR1 is SQVTM and CDR2 is ANQGSEA in the germline V gene. The CDR3 totals 14 residues. V gave up 5 bases and J gave up 8 bases; unmatched junction bases: 10. Through a sample-barcoded 5' primer and a J-beta primer mix, a second PCR was run for roughly 6 to 12 cycles. Template switching added a 12-random-nucleotide identifier to every cDNA molecule. TCRdb used MiXCR to reprocess the 5' RACE reads, holding one entry per CDR3 protein. This table holds 850,000 to 1,000,000 distinct CDR3 sequences, 51% found once. The receptor comes from a woman aged 60-70 years in good health. The chain couples TRBV29-1 to TRBJ2-1; 9 bases are a match to TRBD1. The material sequenced was blood. CDR3 region: CSVPGQGIRHEQFF. CDR3 bases: TGCAGCGTTCCAGGACAGGGGATTCGCCATGAGCAGTTCTTC.